The rows below give T cell receptor beta chains drawn from one sample of a study of blood T cell repertoires in COVID-19. The table came from immunoSEQ multiplex PCR; TCRdb's copy has only in-frame clones and leaves some out. This repertoire shows about 250,000 clones, roughly nine tenths found once; its top ten account for 3%. Sequencing used peripheral blood. Receptors were obtained from a man aged 18 to 30 with active or convalescent COVID-19. The CDR3 runs from the conserved cysteine through the conserved F or W. D genes are given only for firm matches. Clone size is not always given. Where it is, it says once, few, many or a class for expanded clones.

j_call clone_size v_call d_call cdr3_aa cdr3_nt
TRBJ2-3 NA TRBV5-8 NA CASSFRAGADTQYF TGTGCCAGCAGCTTCCGCGCGGGGGCCGATACGCAGTATTTT
TRBJ1-4 NA TRBV10-3 TRBD1 CAISDPDRELGKLFF TGTGCCATCAGTGACCCGGACAGGGAACTCGGGAAACTGTTTTTT
TRBJ2-1 NA TRBV2 NA CASSIQGPQLNKQFF TGTGCCAGCAGCATACAGGGACCACAACTTAATAAGCAGTTCTTC
TRBJ1-4 NA TRBV5-8 TRBD1 CASTLRQGAEKLFF TGTGCCAGCACCTTGAGGCAGGGGGCCGAAAAACTGTTTTTT
TRBJ2-3 NA TRBV15 TRBD2 CATSPLAGDTDTQYF TGTGCCACCAGCCCACTAGCGGGGGACACAGATACGCAGTATTTT
TRBJ2-2 NA TRBV9 TRBD2 CASSVSGGDGTGELFF TGTGCCAGCAGCGTCTCCGGGGGGGACGGCACCGGGGAGCTGTTTTTT
TRBJ2-1 NA TRBV5-5 NA CASSLAGSSYNEQFF TGTGCCAGCAGCTTGGCCGGGAGCTCCTACAATGAGCAGTTCTTC
TRBJ1-1 NA TRBV7-2 NA CASSSSGAGTEAFF TGTGCCAGCAGCTCCTCAGGGGCCGGCACTGAAGCTTTCTTT
TRBJ2-1 once TRBV4-3 NA CASSPGLGINGYDEQFF TGCGCCAGCAGCCCAGGGCTAGGGATTAATGGTTATGATGAGCAGTTCTTC
TRBJ1-3 NA TRBV28 NA CASSIHSGNTIYF TGTGCCAGCAGCATACACTCTGGAAACACCATATATTTT
TRBJ2-5 NA TRBV6-6 NA CATGQSWGETQYF TGTGCCACTGGACAGTCTTGGGGAGAGACCCAGTACTTC
TRBJ2-3 NA TRBV7-2 TRBD2 CASSWGTTLSTDTQYF TGTGCCAGCAGCTGGGGGACTACCCTAAGCACAGATACGCAGTATTTT
TRBJ2-3 once TRBV9 TRBD1 CASSKTGSTDTQYF TGTGCCAGCAGCAAGACAGGGAGCACAGATACGCAGTATTTT
TRBJ2-7 NA TRBV11-3 NA CASSLGGEASYEQYF TGTGCCAGCAGCTTAGGAGGGGAGGCTTCCTACGAGCAGTACTTC
TRBJ2-5 NA TRBV18 NA CASSPILEVGETQYF TGTGCCAGCTCACCGATACTAGAAGTTGGAGAGACCCAGTACTTC
TRBJ1-6 once TRBV13 TRBD1 CASSPRTGGNSPLHF TGTGCCAGCAGCCCTCGGACAGGGGGTAATTCACCCCTCCACTTT
TRBJ1-2 NA TRBV19 NA CATASSLELLSYGYTF TGTGCCACCGCCTCCAGCTTGGAACTACTCTCTTATGGCTACACCTTC
TRBJ2-2 NA TRBV19 TRBD1 CASRHTGGGEELFF TGTGCCAGTAGACATACAGGGGGTGGCGAGGAGCTGTTTTTT
TRBJ2-1 NA TRBV7-2 TRBD2 CASSHGGGRTIPQFF TGTGCCAGCAGCCATGGGGGGGGACGGACCATCCCCCAGTTCTTC
TRBJ2-1 NA TRBV7-6 TRBD2 CASSLEASGRYNEQFF TGTGCCAGCAGCTTAGAGGCTAGCGGGAGGTACAATGAGCAGTTCTTC
TRBJ2-7 NA TRBV5-1 NA CASSSTTYEQYF TGCGCCAGCAGCTCTACCACCTACGAGCAGTACTTC
TRBJ1-4 NA TRBV18 NA CASSPQGTNEKLFF TGTGCCAGCTCACCACAGGGGACTAATGAAAAACTGTTTTTT
TRBJ2-5 NA TRBV18 NA CASSPPVAGYAGETQYF TGTGCCAGCTCACCACCGGTGGCGGGGTATGCCGGGGAGACCCAGTACTTC
TRBJ2-1 NA TRBV9 TRBD2 CASSATSGSDEQFF TGTGCCAGCAGCGCGACTAGCGGGAGCGATGAGCAGTTCTTC
TRBJ1-1 NA TRBV2 NA CARLGENTEAFF TGTGCCCGCTTAGGGGAGAACACTGAAGCTTTCTTT
TRBJ1-6 NA TRBV10-3 NA CAIRDTLGNSPLHF TGTGCCATCAGGGACACCCTAGGAAATTCACCCCTCCACTTT
TRBJ1-5 NA TRBV6-2/TRBV6-3 TRBD1 CASSFDRAGNQPQHF TGTGCCAGCAGCTTTGACAGGGCGGGCAATCAGCCCCAGCATTTT
TRBJ1-2 NA TRBV9 NA CASSVGGGAPWNYGYTF TGTGCCAGCAGCGTAGGGGGGGGCGCCCCTTGGAACTATGGCTACACCTTC
TRBJ2-4 NA TRBV5-8 TRBD2 CASSLRGGAKNIQYF TGTGCCAGCAGCTTGCGGGGGGGGGCCAAAAACATTCAGTACTTC
TRBJ2-1 NA TRBV18 NA CASSPPSRQAYYNEQFF TGTGCCAGCTCACCCCCTTCTAGACAGGCGTACTACAATGAGCAGTTCTTC
TRBJ1-6 few TRBV28 TRBD1 CASRILGTDDYNSPLHF TGTGCCAGCAGGATACTTGGGACAGACGACTATAATTCACCCCTCCACTTT
TRBJ1-1 once TRBV6-5 NA CASTLSALAFF TGTGCCAGCACCCTTAGTGCGTTGGCTTTCTTT
TRBJ1-1 NA TRBV10-1 NA CASSEGAGYEAFF TGCGCCAGCAGTGAGGGTGCGGGTTACGAAGCTTTCTTT
TRBJ1-5 NA TRBV15 NA CATSRGAQQEPQHF TGTGCCACCAGCAGAGGAGCGCAACAGGAGCCCCAGCATTTT
TRBJ1-2 NA TRBV2 TRBD1 CASRGTGEVTF TGTGCCAGCAGAGGGACAGGGGAAGTCACCTTC
TRBJ2-1 NA TRBV10-1 NA CASSESGGSSYNEQFF TGCGCCAGCAGTGAATCAGGAGGGAGCTCCTACAATGAGCAGTTCTTC